The TCR beta chain described here comes from a study of T cell responses to AZD1222 COVID-19 vaccine (dated by TCRdb to the early 2020s). In the study overall: AZD1222 recipients given second doses at about 4 weeks or at about 12 weeks were pooled, since spike-specific TCR depth and breadth were not found to differ between the two schedules. Trial participants were enrolled by age into subgroups of 18-55, 56-69 and 70-plus years, and around 140, 26 and 57 TCR-sequenced participants, respectively, were included in these subgroups. A total of about 240 trial participants underwent TCR sequencing, of whom some 210 received two doses of AZD1222 and approximately 25 received two doses of the MenACWY control vaccine.

The time point label on this specimen signifies: baseline before first vaccination. Samples from vaccinated people were obtained from the UK trials COV001 and COV002, which included a single-blind randomized controlled phase 2/3 trial of AZD1222 (ChAdOx1 nCoV-19) in healthy adults. For TCRbeta chain sequencing, PBMC samples from trial participants were taken at day 0 and at day 28 after the second dose. V loses 10 bases, J loses 2 bases, and the germline ends lie 12 bases apart. CDR1 LNHDA and CDR2 SQIVND were looked up in the germline V gene (reference sequence). Inclusive of the bounding cysteine and phenylalanine, the CDR3 is 14 residues long. CDR3 DNA is the only sequence kept; it has 42 bases, read in frame from the first base. As concerns this clone: The antigen this receptor binds is unknown. No quality values exist for individual bases; no much larger clone is one base distant.

Overall study results and their limits: Most participants were white British and females outnumbered males, and the authors suggested that clonal diversity may have been underestimated. Reportedly, almost half of the unique spike-specific TCRs recognized epitopes lying outside the regions that are mutated in the B.1.351 and B.1.1.7 variants. The vaccine-associated CD4 TCRs covered the entire spike protein, and the dominant responses fell in regions 160-218 and 743-854. In the small 56-69-year group, the increase in depth fell short of significance, most likely because of low power. Conclusions about previously exposed vaccinees are limited, since just six or seven AZD1222 recipients were seropositive for SARS-CoV-2 at baseline. After two AZD1222 doses, spike-specific TCR breadth and depth were significantly higher than at day 0 and than in MenACWY recipients. Because no day 14 peak-response samples were available, the repertoires could be characterized only after the peak T cell response.

The CDR3 regions of human TCRbeta chains were analyzed by immunosequencing. Turning to the authors' computational methods: Repertoire TCRs were checked for matches against a reference library of SARS-CoV-2-specific TCRs that had been generated using the MIRA antigen-specificity platform. Breadth meant the fraction of unique TCRs that were SARS-CoV-2-associated, whereas depth meant the fraction of total T cells that were SARS-CoV-2-associated. Each spike-specific TCR was assigned to its reactive spike region and to a CD4 or CD8 class using the MIRA data. Log10-transformed breadth and depth values were compared by one-way ANOVA with Sidak's multiple comparisons tests. In TCRdb, the immuneACCESS table is reduced to in-frame sequences with V and J assigned. These tables do not hold every clone; where another copy was compared, an unresolved V gene accounts for under half, and the others remain unexplained. Clone size and the V and J calls come from that table; the DNA yielded D and trimming. The sample includes 110,000 to 150,000 clones, with approximately 90% observed a single time. The top ten clonotypes cover around 1.6% of the sample.

The receptor was derived from an adult in good health. Sequences were derived from peripheral blood, sampled on day 0 of AZD1222 vaccination. The chain was built from TRBV19 and TRBJ2-6; TRBD1 is a weak D gene call, 5 bases matching. The CDR3 region reads CATTVQPGANVLTF. The DNA sequence is TGTGCCACGACAGTTCAGCCTGGGGCCAACGTCCTGACTTTC.